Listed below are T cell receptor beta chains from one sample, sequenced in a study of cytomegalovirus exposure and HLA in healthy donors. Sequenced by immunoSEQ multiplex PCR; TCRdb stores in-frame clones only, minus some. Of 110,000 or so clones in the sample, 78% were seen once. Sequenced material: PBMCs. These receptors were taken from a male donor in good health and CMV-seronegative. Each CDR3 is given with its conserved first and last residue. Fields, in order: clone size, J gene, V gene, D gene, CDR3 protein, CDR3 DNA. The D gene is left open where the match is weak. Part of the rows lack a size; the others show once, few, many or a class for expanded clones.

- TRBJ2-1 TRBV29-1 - CSAGIPVGEQFF TGCAGCGCGGGAATACCTGTGGGTGAGCAGTTCTTC
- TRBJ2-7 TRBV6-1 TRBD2 CASSEIGTSGSYEQYF TGTGCCAGCAGTGAAATAGGGACTAGCGGCTCCTACGAGCAGTACTTC
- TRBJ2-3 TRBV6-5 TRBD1 CASSYSPGQGTDTQYF TGTGCCAGCAGTTACTCGCCGGGACAGGGCACAGATACGCAGTATTTT
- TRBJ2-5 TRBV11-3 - CASSSAVREGETQYF TGTGCCAGCAGCTCTGCCGTTCGCGAGGGAGAGACCCAGTACTTC
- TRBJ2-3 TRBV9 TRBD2 CASSGLAGGPDTQYF TGTGCCAGCAGCGGGCTAGCGGGAGGGCCGGATACGCAGTATTTT
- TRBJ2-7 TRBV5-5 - CASSFAGVTDYEQYF TGTGCCAGCAGCTTTGCAGGGGTAACCGACTACGAGCAGTACTTC
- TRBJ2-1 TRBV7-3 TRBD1 CASSRASGQGNEQFF TGTGCCAGCAGCAGAGCCTCGGGACAGGGCAATGAGCAGTTCTTC
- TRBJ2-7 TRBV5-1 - CASSLLGGVRFYEQYF TGCGCCAGCAGCTTGTTGGGCGGGGTTCGCTTCTACGAGCAGTACTTC
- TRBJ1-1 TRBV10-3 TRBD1 CAISDGPGGTNTEAFF TGTGCCATCAGTGATGGTCCAGGGGGCACGAACACTGAAGCTTTCTTT
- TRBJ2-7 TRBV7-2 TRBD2 CASSLLSRLADSYEQYF TGTGCCAGCAGCTTACTATCCCGACTAGCGGACTCCTACGAGCAGTACTTC
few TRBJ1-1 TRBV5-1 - CASIGQGNTEAFF TGCGCCAGCATCGGGCAGGGGAACACTGAAGCTTTCTTT
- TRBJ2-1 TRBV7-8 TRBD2 CASSLLRGSGRAEANEQFF TGTGCCAGCAGCCTGCTGCGGGGTAGCGGGAGGGCCGAGGCTAATGAGCAGTTCTTC
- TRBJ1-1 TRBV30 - CAWRSNAPEAFF TGTGCCTGGAGGTCGAACGCGCCGGAAGCTTTCTTT
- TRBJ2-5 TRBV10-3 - CAISVSNAEQETQYF TGTGCCATCAGTGTTTCGAACGCGGAACAAGAGACCCAGTACTTC
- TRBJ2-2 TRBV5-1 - CASSLERTSNTGELFF TGCGCCAGCAGCTTGGAGCGGACGTCGAACACCGGGGAGCTGTTTTTT
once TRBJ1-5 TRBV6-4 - CASSDSSTYHIVGPQHF TGTGCCAGCAGTGACTCGTCGACTTACCACATTGTAGGGCCCCAGCATTTT
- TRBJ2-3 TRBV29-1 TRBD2 CSVELADRTDTQYF TGCAGCGTTGAACTAGCGGACCGCACAGATACGCAGTATTTT
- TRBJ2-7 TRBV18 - CASSSDRTRNEQYF TGTGCCAGTTCTTCCGACAGGACGAGGAACGAGCAGTACTTC
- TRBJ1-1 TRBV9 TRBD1 CASSGEQGAVGQAFF TGTGCCAGCAGCGGGGAACAGGGGGCGGTGGGGCAAGCTTTCTTT
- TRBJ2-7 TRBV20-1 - CSAAQGSEQYF TGCAGTGCTGCTCAGGGCAGCGAGCAGTACTTC
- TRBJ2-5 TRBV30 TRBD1 CAWNLGQGGETQYF TGTGCCTGGAACCTGGGACAGGGAGGAGAGACCCAGTACTTC
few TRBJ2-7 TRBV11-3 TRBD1 CASSPAGGYAYEQYF TGTGCCAGCAGCCCTGCAGGGGGCTACGCCTACGAGCAGTACTTC
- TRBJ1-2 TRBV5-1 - CASSPVQVSYGYTF TGCGCCAGCAGCCCAGTCCAGGTTTCCTATGGCTACACCTTC
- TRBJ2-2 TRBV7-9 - CASSFDREAGRNTGELFF TGTGCCAGCAGCTTTGACAGGGAGGCGGGAAGGAACACCGGGGAGCTGTTTTTT